One sample yielded the 2 T cell receptor beta chains listed below, sequenced in a study of glioma-infiltrating T cells after dendritic cell vaccination. Measured with immunoSEQ multiplex PCR; TCRdb has only the in-frame clones, and not every one. The table records over 55,000 clones, around 81% of them present only once. The sequencing here drew on blood, taken before dendritic cell vaccination. Source of these receptors: a human donor with glioblastoma.

This clone has just a few counts. The rearrangement uses TRBV7-9 and TRBJ1-1; D is undetermined. V shed 5 bases and J shed 1 base, with 5 bases lying between them. Looked up from germline, CDR1 is SEHNR and CDR2 is FQNEAQ (reference sequence). CDR3 length equals 12 residues. This CDR3 is CASSAENTEAFF. Written as DNA, the CDR3 is TGTGCCAGCAGCGCGGAGAACACTGAAGCTTTCTTT.

This clone was seen a handful of times. V is TRBV7-9 and J is TRBJ1-1, with D possibly TRBD1 on 6 matching bases. Germline lookup yields CDR1 SEHNR and CDR2 FQNEAQ (reference sequence). V was clipped by 5 bases and J by 0 bases, with 16 bases between them. This CDR3 is 16 amino acids long. The CDR3 region has the DNA TGTGCCAGCAGCGATCCACAGGGAACCATGAACACTGAAGCTTTCTTT. This sequence encodes CASSDPQGTMNTEAFF.